The source of this TCR beta chain is a study of cytomegalovirus exposure and HLA in healthy donors. Points from the study as a whole: Versus the approximately 720-donor mean, an Asian-associated ancestry cluster reportedly showed fewer N-insertions in a later analysis.

Use of 60 Vbeta and 13 Jbeta primers characterized the PCR. Libraries were prepared by immunoSEQ multiplex PCR; TCRdb keeps only in-frame clonotypes and omits some of them. The data hold 130,000 or so clones, with around 74% observed a single time. Each donor was healthy, and each was a bone marrow donor. CDR3 length equals 15 residues. The V segment lost 1 base and the J segment 2 bases; nucleotides outside the gene matches: 2. Per the germline V gene, CDR1 is KGHSH and CDR2 is LQKENI. This clone was counted only a few times. Its antigen remains unidentified. The V and J genes are TRBV18 and TRBJ2-1, with 7 nucleotides matching TRBD1. Sequenced material: PBMCs. The clonotype comes from a man aged 35-49 years in good health and CMV-seropositive. The CDR3 region has the DNA TGTGCCAGCTCACCACGCCAGGGGGCCTACAATGAGCAGTTCTTC. It is translated as CASSPRQGAYNEQFF.